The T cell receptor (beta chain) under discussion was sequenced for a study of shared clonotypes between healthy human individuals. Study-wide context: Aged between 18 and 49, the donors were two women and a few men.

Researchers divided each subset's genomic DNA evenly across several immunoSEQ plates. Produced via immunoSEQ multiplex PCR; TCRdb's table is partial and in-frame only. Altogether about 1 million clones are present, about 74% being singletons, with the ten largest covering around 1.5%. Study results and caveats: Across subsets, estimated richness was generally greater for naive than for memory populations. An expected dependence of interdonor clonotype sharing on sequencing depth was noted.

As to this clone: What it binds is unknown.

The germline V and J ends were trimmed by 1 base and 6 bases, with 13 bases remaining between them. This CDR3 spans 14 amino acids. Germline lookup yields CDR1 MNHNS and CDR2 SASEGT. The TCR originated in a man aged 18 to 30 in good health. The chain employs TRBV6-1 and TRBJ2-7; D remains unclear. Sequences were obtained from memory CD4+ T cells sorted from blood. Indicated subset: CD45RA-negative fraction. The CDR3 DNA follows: TGTGCCAGCAGTGAAGGCAACAGCCCCGGCGAGCAGTACTTC. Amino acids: CASSEGNSPGEQYF.